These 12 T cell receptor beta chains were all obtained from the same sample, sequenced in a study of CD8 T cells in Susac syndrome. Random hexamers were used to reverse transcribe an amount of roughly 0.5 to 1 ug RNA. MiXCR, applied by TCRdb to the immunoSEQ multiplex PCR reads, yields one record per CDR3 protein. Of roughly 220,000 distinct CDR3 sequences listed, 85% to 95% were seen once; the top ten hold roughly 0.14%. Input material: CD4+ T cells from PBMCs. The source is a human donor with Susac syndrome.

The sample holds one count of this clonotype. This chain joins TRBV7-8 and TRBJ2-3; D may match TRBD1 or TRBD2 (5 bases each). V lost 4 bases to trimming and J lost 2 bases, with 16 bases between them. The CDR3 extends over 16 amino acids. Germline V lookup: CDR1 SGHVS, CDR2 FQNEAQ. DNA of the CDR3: TGTGCCAGCAGCTCACAATCCGGGACCTACACAGATACGCAGTATTTT. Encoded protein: CASSSQSGTYTDTQYF.

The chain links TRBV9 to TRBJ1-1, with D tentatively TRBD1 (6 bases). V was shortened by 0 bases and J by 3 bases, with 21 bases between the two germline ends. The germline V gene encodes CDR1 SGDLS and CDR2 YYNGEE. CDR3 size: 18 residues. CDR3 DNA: TGTGCCAGCAGCGTAGTGAAACTGGGCAGGGGAGGTGACACTGAAGCTTTCTTT. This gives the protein CASSVVKLGRGGDTEAFF.

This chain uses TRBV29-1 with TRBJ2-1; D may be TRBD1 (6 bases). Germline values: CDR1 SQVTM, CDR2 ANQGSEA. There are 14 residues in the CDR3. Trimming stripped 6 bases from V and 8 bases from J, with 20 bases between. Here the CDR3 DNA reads TGCAGCGTCGCCTGGGGTCAGGGGATGGATGAGCAGTTCTTC. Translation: CSVAWGQGMDEQFF.

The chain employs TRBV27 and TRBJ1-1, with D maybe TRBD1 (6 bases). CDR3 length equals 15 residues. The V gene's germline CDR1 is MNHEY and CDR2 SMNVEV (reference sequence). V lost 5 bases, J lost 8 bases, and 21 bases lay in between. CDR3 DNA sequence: TGTGCCAGCAGTATTACGACAGGTGGTTCGTCCGAAGCTTTCTTT. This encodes CASSITTGGSSEAFF.

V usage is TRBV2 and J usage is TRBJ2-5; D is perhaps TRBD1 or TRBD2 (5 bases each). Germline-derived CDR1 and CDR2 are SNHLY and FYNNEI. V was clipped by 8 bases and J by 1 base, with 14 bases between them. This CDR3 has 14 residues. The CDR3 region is CASAPGRTQETQYF. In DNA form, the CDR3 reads TGTGCCAGCGCCCCAGGGAGAACCCAAGAGACCCAGTACTTC. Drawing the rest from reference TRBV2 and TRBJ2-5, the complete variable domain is EPEVTQTPSHQVTQMGQEVILRCVPISNHLYFYWYRQILGQKVEFLVSFYNNEISEKSEIFDDQFSVERPDGSNFTLKIRSTKLEDSAMYFCASAPGRTQETQYFGPGTRLLVL.

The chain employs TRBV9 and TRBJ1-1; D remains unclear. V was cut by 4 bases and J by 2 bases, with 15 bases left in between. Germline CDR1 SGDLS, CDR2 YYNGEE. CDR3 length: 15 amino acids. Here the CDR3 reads CASSPQTATNTEAFF. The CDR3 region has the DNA TGTGCCAGCAGCCCTCAGACCGCCACTAACACTGAAGCTTTCTTT.

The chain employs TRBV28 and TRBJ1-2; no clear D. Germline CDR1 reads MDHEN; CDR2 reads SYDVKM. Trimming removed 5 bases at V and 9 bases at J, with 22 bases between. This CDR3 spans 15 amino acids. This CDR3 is CASSATRSPLVRYTF. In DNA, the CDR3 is TGTGCCAGCAGTGCTACACGCTCCCCTCTAGTTCGCTACACCTTC.

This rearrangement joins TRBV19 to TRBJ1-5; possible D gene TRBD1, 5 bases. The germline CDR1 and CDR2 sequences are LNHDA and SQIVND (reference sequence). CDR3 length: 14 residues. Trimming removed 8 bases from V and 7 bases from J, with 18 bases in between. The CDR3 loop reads CASSAGGIRQPQHF. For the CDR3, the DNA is TGTGCCAGTTCCGCGGGGGGAATAAGGCAGCCCCAGCATTTT.

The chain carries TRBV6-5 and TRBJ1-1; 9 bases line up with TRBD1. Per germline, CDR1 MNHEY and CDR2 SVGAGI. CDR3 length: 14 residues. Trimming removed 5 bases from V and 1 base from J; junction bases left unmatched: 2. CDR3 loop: CASSRGQGNTEAFF. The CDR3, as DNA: TGTGCCAGCAGTCGGGGACAGGGGAACACTGAAGCTTTCTTT.

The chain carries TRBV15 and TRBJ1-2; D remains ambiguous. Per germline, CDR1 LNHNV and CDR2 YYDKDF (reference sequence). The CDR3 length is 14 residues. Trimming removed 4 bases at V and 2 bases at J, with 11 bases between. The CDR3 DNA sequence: TGTGCCACCAGCACTCGGGGTGGGAACTATGGCTACACCTTC. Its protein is CATSTRGGNYGYTF.

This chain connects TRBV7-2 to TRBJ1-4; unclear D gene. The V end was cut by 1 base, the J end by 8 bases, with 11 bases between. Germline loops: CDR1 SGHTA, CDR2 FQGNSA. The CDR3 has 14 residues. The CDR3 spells CASSLGRNEEKLFF. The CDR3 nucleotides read TGTGCCAGCAGCTTAGGGCGAAACGAGGAAAAACTGTTTTTT. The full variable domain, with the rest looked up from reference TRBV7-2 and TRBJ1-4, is GAGVSQSPSNKVTEKGKDVELRCDPISGHTALYWYRQSLGQGLEFLIYFQGNSAPDKSGLPSDRFSAERTGGSVSTLTIQRTQQEDSAVYLCASSLGRNEEKLFFGSGTQLSVL.

The CDR3 nucleotides are TGTGCCAGCTCACCGGGACAGCCGGGAGACACTGAAGCTTTCTTT. Protein product: CASSPGQPGDTEAFF. The chain recombines TRBV18 with TRBJ1-1, with 7 nucleotides matching TRBD1. V lost 3 bases, J lost 3 bases, and 7 bases stayed unmatched. This CDR3 is built from 15 residues. The germline gives CDR1 KGHSH, CDR2 LQKENI.